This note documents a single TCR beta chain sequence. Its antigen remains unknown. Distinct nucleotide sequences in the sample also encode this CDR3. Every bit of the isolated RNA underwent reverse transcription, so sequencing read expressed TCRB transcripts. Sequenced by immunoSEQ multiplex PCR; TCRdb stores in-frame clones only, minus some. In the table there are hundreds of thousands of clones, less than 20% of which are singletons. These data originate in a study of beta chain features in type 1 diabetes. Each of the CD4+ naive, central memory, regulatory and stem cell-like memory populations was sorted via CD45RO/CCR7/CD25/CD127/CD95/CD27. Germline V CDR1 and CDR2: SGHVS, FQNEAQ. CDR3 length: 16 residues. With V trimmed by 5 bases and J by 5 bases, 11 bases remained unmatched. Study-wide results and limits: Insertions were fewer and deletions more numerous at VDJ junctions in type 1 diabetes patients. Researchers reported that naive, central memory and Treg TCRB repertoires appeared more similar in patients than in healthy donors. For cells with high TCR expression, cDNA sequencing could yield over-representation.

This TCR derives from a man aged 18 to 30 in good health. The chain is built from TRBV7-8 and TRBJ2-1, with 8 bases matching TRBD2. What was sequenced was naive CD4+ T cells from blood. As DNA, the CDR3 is TGTGCCAGCAGCGACAGCGGGGGCAACATAAACAATGAGCAGTTCTTC. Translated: CASSDSGGNINNEQFF.